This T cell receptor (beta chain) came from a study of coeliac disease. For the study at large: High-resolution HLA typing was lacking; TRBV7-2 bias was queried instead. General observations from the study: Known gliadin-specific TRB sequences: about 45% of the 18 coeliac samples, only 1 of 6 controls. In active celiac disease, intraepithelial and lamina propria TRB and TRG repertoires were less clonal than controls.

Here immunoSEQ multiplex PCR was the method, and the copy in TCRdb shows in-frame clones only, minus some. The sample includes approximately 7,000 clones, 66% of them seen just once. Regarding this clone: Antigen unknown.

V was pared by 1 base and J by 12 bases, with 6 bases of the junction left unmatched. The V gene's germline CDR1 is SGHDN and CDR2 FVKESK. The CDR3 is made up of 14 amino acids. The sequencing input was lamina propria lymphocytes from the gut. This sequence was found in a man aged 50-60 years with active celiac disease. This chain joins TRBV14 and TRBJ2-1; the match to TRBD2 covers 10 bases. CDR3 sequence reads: CASSQASGGTVQFF. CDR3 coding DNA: TGTGCCAGCAGCCAAGCTAGCGGGGGAACTGTGCAGTTCTTC.